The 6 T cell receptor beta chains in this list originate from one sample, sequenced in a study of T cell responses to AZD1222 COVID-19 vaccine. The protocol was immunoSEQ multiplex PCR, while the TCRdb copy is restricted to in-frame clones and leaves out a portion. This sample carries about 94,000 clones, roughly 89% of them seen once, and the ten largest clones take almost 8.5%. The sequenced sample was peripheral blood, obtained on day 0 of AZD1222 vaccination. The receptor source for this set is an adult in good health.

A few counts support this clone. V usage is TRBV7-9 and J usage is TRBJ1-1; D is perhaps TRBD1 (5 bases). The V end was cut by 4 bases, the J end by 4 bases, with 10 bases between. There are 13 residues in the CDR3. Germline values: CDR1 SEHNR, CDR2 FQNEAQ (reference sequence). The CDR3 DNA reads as TGTGCCAGCAGCTGGATAAGGGGCACTGAAGCTTTCTTT. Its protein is CASSWIRGTEAFF.

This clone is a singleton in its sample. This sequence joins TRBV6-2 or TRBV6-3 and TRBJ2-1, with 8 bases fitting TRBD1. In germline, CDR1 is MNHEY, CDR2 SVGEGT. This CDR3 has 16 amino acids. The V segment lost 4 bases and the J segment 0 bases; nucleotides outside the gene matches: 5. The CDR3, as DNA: TGTGCCAGCAGTTTATATCAGGGGGCCTCCTACAATGAGCAGTTCTTC. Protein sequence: CASSLYQGASYNEQFF.

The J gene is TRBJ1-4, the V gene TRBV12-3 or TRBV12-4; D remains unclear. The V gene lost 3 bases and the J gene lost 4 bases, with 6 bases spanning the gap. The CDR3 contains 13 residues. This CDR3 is CASSFAVNEKLFF. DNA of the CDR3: TGTGCCAGCAGTTTCGCCGTTAATGAAAAACTGTTTTTT.

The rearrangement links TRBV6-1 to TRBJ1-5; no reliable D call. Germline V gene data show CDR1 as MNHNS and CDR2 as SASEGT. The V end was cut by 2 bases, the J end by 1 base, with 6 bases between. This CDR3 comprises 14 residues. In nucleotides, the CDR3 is TGTGCCAGCAGTGAATTGGGCAGCAATCAGCCCCAGCATTTT. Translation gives CASSELGSNQPQHF.

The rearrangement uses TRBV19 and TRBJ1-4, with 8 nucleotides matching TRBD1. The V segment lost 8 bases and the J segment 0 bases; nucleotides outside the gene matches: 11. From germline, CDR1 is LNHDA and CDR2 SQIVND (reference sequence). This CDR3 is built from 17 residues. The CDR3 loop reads CASGRQGRDPTNEKLFF. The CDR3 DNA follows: TGTGCCAGTGGTCGACAGGGGAGGGATCCAACTAATGAAAAACTGTTTTTT.

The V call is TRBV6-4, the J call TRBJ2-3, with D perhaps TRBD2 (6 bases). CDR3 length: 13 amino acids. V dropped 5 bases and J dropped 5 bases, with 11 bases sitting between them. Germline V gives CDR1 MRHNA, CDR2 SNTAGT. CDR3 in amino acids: CASSLWRGDTQYF. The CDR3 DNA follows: TGTGCCAGCAGTCTATGGAGGGGAGATACGCAGTATTTT.